These 23 T cell receptor beta chains originate from one sample sequenced in a study of cytomegalovirus exposure and HLA in healthy donors. Vbeta (60) and Jbeta (13) primers were used in the PCR. Generated by immunoSEQ multiplex PCR, the TCRdb table keeps only in-frame clones and is missing some. Counted here are fewer than 250,000 clones, about 79% occurring once; the ten biggest clones make up around 1.8%. The sample taken for sequencing was PBMCs. These receptors all stem from a man younger than 35 in good health and CMV-seronegative.

The chain uses TRBV29-1 and TRBJ2-1; D is uncertain. V was shortened by 0 bases and J by 8 bases, with 8 bases between the two germline ends. Germline assignment: CDR1 SQVTM and CDR2 ANQGSEA. The CDR3 is made up of 12 amino acids. CDR3 residues: CSVEDLADEQFF. The CDR3 coding sequence is TGCAGCGTTGAAGATCTGGCGGATGAGCAGTTCTTC.

The rearrangement joins TRBV6-6 to TRBJ2-5; tentative D call: TRBD1 (5 bases). From germline, CDR1 is MNHNY and CDR2 SVGAGI (reference sequence). The CDR3 contains 13 residues. Trimming took off 7 bases at V and 5 bases at J, with 14 bases between the two ends. This CDR3 reads CASTLGRVETQYF. CDR3 nucleotide sequence: TGTGCCAGCACCCTTGGCAGGGTGGAGACCCAGTACTTC.

In its sample, this clone was seen a few times. This chain links TRBV10-3 with TRBJ2-5; 12 nucleotides match TRBD2. Germline CDR1 and CDR2: ENHRY and SYGVKD. The CDR3 totals 17 residues. With 6 bases clipped from V and 1 base from J, the junction kept 9 bases outside the gene matches. The chain's CDR3 is CAIRKTSGRGAQETQYF. The CDR3, as DNA: TGTGCCATCAGGAAGACTAGCGGGAGAGGGGCCCAAGAGACCCAGTACTTC.

This chain joins TRBV7-3 and TRBJ2-5; a weak D match, TRBD1 (6 bases). The CDR3 totals 16 residues. V gave up 5 bases and J gave up 2 bases, with 18 bases separating them. CDR1 is SGHTA and CDR2 is FQGTGA in the germline V gene. CDR3 residues: CASSPQGNKGQETQYF. CDR3 DNA: TGTGCCAGCAGCCCCCAGGGGAATAAGGGGCAAGAGACCCAGTACTTC. The full variable domain, completed using reference TRBV7-3 and TRBJ2-5, is GAGVSQTPSNKVTEKGKYVELRCDPISGHTALYWYRQSLGQGPEFLIYFQGTGAADDSGLPNDRFFAVRPEGSVSTLKIQRTERGDSAVYLCASSPQGNKGQETQYFGPGTRLLVL.

This clone has just a few counts. The chain carries TRBV2 and TRBJ1-3; D is possibly TRBD1 (6 bases). Germline V gene sequence: CDR1 SNHLY, CDR2 FYNNEI. The CDR3 covers 14 residues. Trimming removed 4 bases at V and 2 bases at J, with 9 bases between. For the CDR3, the DNA is TGTGCCAGCAGTGCACAGGGTACTGGAAACACCATATATTTT. Residues: CASSAQGTGNTIYF.

This clone showed up just a few times. The chain combines TRBV6-1 with TRBJ1-4; no clear D gene. CDR1 and CDR2 from the germline V gene are MNHNS and SASEGT. The CDR3 extends over 15 amino acids. The V and J ends lost 1 base and 7 bases respectively, with 13 bases between them. CDR3 nucleotides: TGTGCCAGCAGTGAAGTATCAGGTGCAGGTGAAAAACTGTTTTTT. The encoded protein is CASSEVSGAGEKLFF.

The rearrangement uses TRBV7-2 and TRBJ2-3; 10 bases match TRBD1. This CDR3 contains 15 residues. CDR1 and CDR2 (germline): SGHTA, FQGNSA. The V and J ends lost 5 bases and 4 bases, in that order; junction bases with no gene match: 6. The CDR3, as DNA: TGTGCCAGCAGCCTAACCGGGACAGGGGCAGATACGCAGTATTTT. The encoded protein is CASSLTGTGADTQYF.

This chain joins TRBV9 and TRBJ2-1; D may be TRBD2 (6 bases). V was shortened by 1 base and J by 4 bases, with 12 bases between the two germline ends. CDR3 length: 15 amino acids. Germline V CDR1 and CDR2: SGDLS, YYNGEE. The chain's CDR3 is CASSVFPSDYNEQFF. Here the CDR3 DNA reads TGTGCCAGCAGCGTATTCCCTAGCGATTACAATGAGCAGTTCTTC.

This clone was recorded a few times. The chain employs TRBV29-1 and TRBJ2-7; 9 positions match TRBD1. The CDR3 runs to 14 residues. V shed 3 bases and J 2 bases; nucleotides not matched to a gene: 5. The V gene's germline CDR1 is SQVTM and CDR2 ANQGSEA. The CDR3 sequence is CSVDGDRVPYEQYF. CDR3 coding DNA: TGCAGCGTTGATGGGGACAGGGTCCCCTACGAGCAGTACTTC.

This chain links TRBV30 with TRBJ1-4; no definite D call. CDR1 is GTSNPN and CDR2 is SVGIG in the germline V gene (reference sequence). The V end lost 2 bases, the J end lost 10 bases, and 14 bases lay between the germline ends. The CDR3 is made up of 13 amino acids. The CDR3 region is CAWSPPGLGKLFF. CDR3 DNA sequence: TGTGCCTGGAGTCCCCCGGGGTTAGGAAAACTGTTTTTT.

V and J are TRBV2 and TRBJ1-2; D unclear. Trimming took 3 bases from V and 7 from J, leaving 15 bases between them. CDR1 and CDR2 from the germline V gene are SNHLY and FYNNEI. The CDR3 runs to 14 residues. The CDR3: CASSEVAGEGGYTF. The CDR3 DNA is TGTGCCAGCAGTGAGGTGGCAGGTGAAGGTGGCTACACCTTC.

The chain links TRBV20-1 to TRBJ1-5; D uncertain. CDR1 and CDR2 (germline): DFQATT, SNEGSKA (reference sequence). There are 9 residues in the CDR3. CDR3 in DNA: TGCAGGGCCAATCAGCCCCAGCATTTT. This encodes CRANQPQHF.

This clone has just one count. In nucleotides, the CDR3 is TGTGCTAGTGGTTTGATCGCAGGGGCCACCGGGGAGCTGTTTTTT. This gives the protein CASGLIAGATGELFF. This chain uses TRBV12-5 with TRBJ2-2, with a weak D call TRBD1 (6 bases). V gave up 2 bases and J gave up 4 bases, with 11 bases separating them. Germline-derived CDR1 and CDR2 are LGHNT and FRNRAP. CDR3 length: 15 amino acids.

The V gene is TRBV29-1, the J gene TRBJ2-7, with D hard to call. The germline V and J ends were trimmed by 6 bases and 3 bases, with 12 bases remaining between them. The CDR3 extends over 12 amino acids. Germline loops: CDR1 SQVTM, CDR2 ANQGSEA. The CDR3 region has the DNA TGCAGCGTCGGCGAACAGTACTACGAGCAGTACTTC. This codes for CSVGEQYYEQYF.

The rearrangement joins TRBV9 to TRBJ1-4, with D maybe TRBD1 (5 bases). Germline V gene data show CDR1 as SGDLS and CDR2 as YYNGEE. The CDR3 extends over 15 amino acids. V was shortened by 0 bases and J by 1 base, with 7 bases between the two germline ends. The CDR3: CASSVAGGTNEKLFF. The CDR3 nucleotides read TGTGCCAGCAGCGTAGCGGGGGGAACTAATGAAAAACTGTTTTTT.

The chain is built from TRBV9 and TRBJ1-5; D not certain. This CDR3 contains 14 residues. V was pared by 0 bases and J by 1 base, with 5 bases between. Germline CDR1 is SGDLS and CDR2 is YYNGEE. DNA of the CDR3: TGTGCCAGCAGCGTAGGGGAGAGCAATCAGCCCCAGCATTTT. It encodes CASSVGESNQPQHF.

V gene TRBV4-3 combines with J gene TRBJ2-1; tentative D call: TRBD2 (5 bases). The CDR3 is 15 residues long. The V gene lost 0 bases and the J gene lost 3 bases, with 9 bases spanning the gap. Germline CDR1 reads LGHNA; CDR2 reads YSLEER. The CDR3 nucleotides are TGCGCCAGCAGCCAAGATACGGGGTTCTACAATGAGCAGTTCTTC. Translation gives CASSQDTGFYNEQFF.

About this clone itself: The same CDR3 arises from other DNA sequences in this sample as well. V usage is TRBV5-1 and J usage is TRBJ2-7; perhaps TRBD1 as D (6 bases). Trimming removed 4 bases at V and 3 bases at J, with 11 bases between. The V gene's germline CDR1 is SGHRS and CDR2 YFSETQ. The CDR3 has 13 residues. The CDR3 DNA reads as TGCGCCAGCAGCCCCGGACAGAGCTACGAGCAGTACTTC. Its translation is CASSPGQSYEQYF.

CDR3 DNA sequence: TGTGCCAGCAGCTTGGATGGGACAGGGAGTGAAAAACTGTTTTTT. Its protein is CASSLDGTGSEKLFF. This chain connects TRBV5-4 to TRBJ1-4; 9 nucleotides align to TRBD1. Germline loops: CDR1 SGHNT, CDR2 YYREEE (reference sequence). The CDR3 is 15 amino acids. The V gene end was trimmed by 0 bases and the J gene end by 7 bases; junction bases not matched to a gene: 4. The variable domain in full, completed from reference TRBV5-4 and TRBJ1-4, reads ETGVTQSPTHLIKTRGQQVTLRCSSQSGHNTVSWYQQALGQGPQFIFQYYREEENGRGNFPPRFSGLQFPNYSSELNVNALELDDSALYLCASSLDGTGSEKLFFGSGTQLSVL.

V is TRBV4-3 and J is TRBJ2-5; tentative D call: TRBD1 (7 bases). The CDR3 consists of 14 residues. The V and J ends lost 1 base and 11 bases respectively, with 17 bases between them. Looked up from germline, CDR1 is LGHNA and CDR2 is YSLEER. The CDR3: CASSQVAGGIKQYF. Here the CDR3 DNA reads TGCGCCAGCAGCCAAGTGGCAGGGGGGATCAAGCAGTACTTC.

This clone appeared a few times. The genes are TRBV18 and TRBJ2-1, with no clear D. The CDR3 totals 13 residues. CDR1 is KGHSH, CDR2 LQKENI, per germline. V was trimmed by 1 base and J by 10 bases, leaving 11 bases between them. This CDR3 reads CASSPLHLGEQFF. In DNA form, the CDR3 reads TGTGCCAGCTCACCACTCCATCTCGGGGAGCAGTTCTTC.

This chain links TRBV4-3 with TRBJ2-5; 10 bases map to TRBD1. The end of the DNA aligns better with TRBJ2-7, so the J call may be wrong. The CDR3 covers 14 residues. From germline, CDR1 is LGHNA and CDR2 YSLEER. CDR3 in DNA: TGCGCCAGCAGTAGGGGACAGGGGTCCTACGAGCAGTACTTC. As protein: CASSRGQGSYEQYF.

The rearrangement uses TRBV7-3 and TRBJ2-1, with TRBD2 identical over 10 bases. With 6 bases clipped from V and 9 bases from J, the junction kept 11 bases outside the gene matches. This CDR3 is built from 15 residues. Germline CDR1 SGHTA, CDR2 FQGTGA. The CDR3 nucleotides are TGTGCCAGCAGTAAAAGCGGGGGGGCCTCCGGTGAGCAGTTCTTC. Protein product: CASSKSGGASGEQFF.